The following is a TCR beta chain sequence with its context. What it recognizes is unknown. Unique molecular identifiers were present on cDNA, and template switching added a universal primer site. In TCRdb, the 5' RACE reads were re-called with MiXCR into one record per CDR3 protein. The repertoire consists of more than 1.5 million distinct CDR3 sequences, with about 32% occurring once and the leading ten covering less than 0.35%. These data come from a study of identical twins. Study outcomes and limitations: Twins' excess sharing was less marked for out-of-frame beta sequences. Cord blood's abundant beta clonotypes had fewer insertions, unlike memory repertoires.

The germline V gene has CDR1 DFQATT and CDR2 SNEGSKA (reference sequence). The CDR3 is 13 residues long. With no exceptions, donors were healthy Caucasians. The chain links TRBV20-1 to TRBJ1-2, with TRBD1 matching 12 bases. The sequence was obtained from a newborn girl in good health. Material: cord blood. Here the CDR3 DNA reads TGCATCCTACCGGGACAGGGGGCAGGAGGCTACACCTTC. Translated, it gives CILPGQGAGGYTF.